One sample yielded the 13 T cell receptor beta chains listed below, sequenced in a study of T cells in Graves' hyperthyroidism and ophthalmopathy. Amplification targeted TCR beta CDR3 regions from RNA transcripts. A set of HTBI primers served as the primers for a first-round RT-PCR of the TCR CDR3. TCRdb analysed the multiplex PCR reads with MiXCR anew, one entry per CDR3 protein. The data contain a few hundred thousand distinct CDR3 sequences, approximately 16% of them singletons. Sequences were obtained from blood. These receptors all stem from a woman aged 50 to 65 with Graves' hyperthyroidism that later progressed to Graves' ophthalmopathy.

This clonotype was counted only a few times. V usage is TRBV10-2 and J usage is TRBJ2-1, with D possibly matching TRBD1 (7 bases). CDR3 length equals 13 residues. V was trimmed by 8 bases and J by 4 bases, leaving 12 bases between them. Germline assignment: CDR1 WSHSY and CDR2 SAAADI. In DNA, the CDR3 is TGCGCCAGCCGCCCAGGGGGGTACAATGAGCAGTTCTTC. It is translated as CASRPGGYNEQFF.

This clonotype has ten or more counts. This chain links TRBV7-8 with TRBJ2-4; D is unclear. The CDR3 contains 16 residues. V lost 6 bases and J lost 0, with 15 bases in between. The germline V gene has CDR1 SGHVS and CDR2 FQNEAQ. The CDR3 loop reads CASSSGRHLAKNIQYF. CDR3 coding DNA: TGTGCCAGCAGTTCCGGACGGCACCTAGCCAAAAACATTCAGTACTTC.

This clonotype has at least ten counts. The chain is built from TRBV6-5 and TRBJ2-7; D not resolved. The germline gives CDR1 MNHEY, CDR2 SVGAGI. CDR3 length: 17 residues. V gave up 0 bases and J gave up 1 base, with 16 bases separating them. CDR3 DNA sequence: TGTGCCAGCAGTTACTCGAGATCGACGCCGGTGTCCTACGAGCAGTACTTC. Protein: CASSYSRSTPVSYEQYF.

The chain joins TRBV6-1 to TRBJ2-1, with 13 bases that match TRBD2. The germline V gene encodes CDR1 MNHNS and CDR2 SASEGT. Trimming at V came to 6 bases and at J to 7 bases, leaving 3 bases not matched to a gene. This CDR3 contains 14 residues. CDR3 sequence: CASRQGLAGNEQFF. DNA for the CDR3: TGTGCCAGCAGACAGGGACTAGCGGGGAATGAGCAGTTCTTC.

This clonotype showed up many times. The chain links TRBV7-9 to TRBJ2-7; 16 nucleotides match TRBD2. The CDR3 has 16 residues. With 5 bases clipped from V and 6 bases from J, the junction kept 7 bases outside the gene matches. CDR1 and CDR2 (germline): SEHNR, FQNEAQ (reference sequence). Written as DNA, the CDR3 is TGTGCCAGCAGCACCGGGACTAGCGGGAGGGGGATCGAGCAGTACTTC. Translating gives CASSTGTSGRGIEQYF.

The table lists this clonotype with a count of one. This rearrangement joins TRBV9 to TRBJ1-2, with a tentative D call TRBD1 (6 bases). Trimming removed 0 bases from V and 8 bases from J, with 14 bases in between. This CDR3 spans 14 amino acids. Germline loops: CDR1 SGDLS, CDR2 YYNGEE. This chain's CDR3 is CASSVDWGAGGYTF. CDR3 DNA: TGTGCCAGCAGCGTAGATTGGGGGGCTGGCGGCTACACCTTC.

This clonotype was recorded many times. CDR3 region: CASSRGGGPLYEQYF. DNA of the CDR3: TGTGCCAGCAGCCGGGGGGGCGGACCACTCTACGAGCAGTACTTC. V gene TRBV9 combines with J gene TRBJ2-7; TRBD2 matches at 8 bases. After removal of 4 bases from V and 3 bases from J, the junction contained 9 bases not matched to a gene. The CDR3 contains 15 residues. Germline CDR1 reads SGDLS; CDR2 reads YYNGEE.

In this sample, this clonotype turned up many times. The gene calls are TRBV19 and TRBJ1-2; a weak D match, TRBD1 (5 bases). The CDR3 sequence is 14 residues long. Germline CDR1 and CDR2: LNHDA and SQIVND (reference sequence). Trimming removed 5 bases at V and 6 bases at J, with 16 bases between. The CDR3 region has the DNA TGTGCCAGTAGTCCTCGAAGGCAGGGAGATGGCTACACCTTC. Its protein is CASSPRRQGDGYTF.

In its sample, this clonotype was seen many times. The CDR3 reads CASSAAQTGILYNEQFF. The DNA of the CDR3 is TGTGCCAGCAGTGCCGCCCAAACAGGGATCCTATACAATGAGCAGTTCTTC. The chain couples TRBV27 to TRBJ2-1, with D possibly matching TRBD1 (6 bases). Trimming took off 5 bases at V and 4 bases at J, with 21 bases between the two ends. From germline, CDR1 is MNHEY and CDR2 SMNVEV (reference sequence). There are 17 residues in the CDR3.

This clonotype was detected ten times or more. The J gene is TRBJ2-6, the V gene TRBV18; D is undetermined. The CDR3 is 16 amino acids. Germline values: CDR1 KGHSH, CDR2 LQKENI. Trimming took off 3 bases at V and 0 bases at J, with 9 bases between the two ends. In nucleotides, the CDR3 is TGTGCCAGCTCACCTCCTTTGGGCTCTGGGGCCAACGTCCTGACTTTC. Translating it yields CASSPPLGSGANVLTF.

A remark on this clonotype: A much larger clonotype is one base distant, so this may be a read error. The chain recombines TRBV30 with TRBJ2-1, with 11 bases matching TRBD2. With 5 bases clipped from V and 9 bases from J, the junction kept 9 bases outside the gene matches. This CDR3 comprises 14 residues. Germline values: CDR1 GTSNPN, CDR2 SVGIG (reference sequence). The CDR3 nucleotides are TGTGCCTGGCAAACTAGCGGGAGACTGGTTGAGCAGTTCTTC. It translates to CAWQTSGRLVEQFF.

This clonotype was counted ten times or more. The chain couples TRBV20-1 to TRBJ1-5; maybe TRBD1 (6 bases). CDR1 is DFQATT, CDR2 SNEGSKA, per germline (reference sequence). V lost 4 bases to trimming and J lost 6 bases, with 10 bases between them. This CDR3 has 12 amino acids. The chain's CDR3 is CSANRATQPQHF. The CDR3 DNA reads TGCAGTGCTAACAGGGCGACTCAGCCCCAGCATTTT.

This clonotype was seen only a few times. The chain carries TRBV10-3 and TRBJ1-6; tentative D call: TRBD1 (6 bases). The ends were cut back, 2 bases at V and 8 bases at J, with 13 bases in the middle. CDR3 size: 15 residues. The germline V gene encodes CDR1 ENHRY and CDR2 SYGVKD. In nucleotides, the CDR3 is TGTGCCATCAGTGAGATGGGGGGCGCGGATTCACCCCTCCACTTT. It yields the protein CAISEMGGADSPLHF.